The rows below give T cell receptor beta chains drawn from one sample of a study of Graves' ophthalmopathy and Graves' hyperthyroidism. MiXCR, run by TCRdb on the multiplex PCR reads, gives a single entry per CDR3 protein. Of around 1.1 million distinct CDR3 sequences listed, roughly 35% were seen once; the top ten hold 11%. Sequenced sample: peripheral blood or thyroid tissue (not recorded which). The receptors stem from an adult man with Graves' hyperthyroidism. The CDR3 runs from the conserved cysteine through the conserved F or W. A D gene is named only where the DNA matches it firmly. Rows may omit the clone size; those that give it use once, few, many or a size class.

clone_size	v_call	j_call	d_call	cdr3_aa	cdr3_nt
NA	TRBV19	TRBJ2-3	TRBD1	CASTGPGQGTDTQYF	TGTGCCAGTACCGGACCGGGACAGGGCACAGATACGCAGTATTTT
many	TRBV5-1	TRBJ2-2	TRBD2	CASSLTSGGTNTGELFF	TGCGCCAGCAGCCTAACTAGCGGGGGAACGAACACCGGGGAGCTGTTTTTT
NA	TRBV7-9	TRBJ2-5	TRBD2	CASRYRLGLAGVETQYF	TGTGCCAGCAGGTACCGCTTGGGACTAGCGGGAGTTGAGACCCAGTACTTC
NA	TRBV2	TRBJ1-5	NA	CASSLLARPQHF	TGTGCCAGCAGTTTATTAGCGCGGCCCCAGCATTTT
NA	TRBV24-1	TRBJ1-2	NA	CASSERPDYGYTF	TGTGCCAGCAGTGAGCGACCTGACTATGGCTACACCTTC
NA	TRBV5-1	TRBJ2-7	TRBD1	CASSPQSDRPSYEQYF	TGTGCCAGCTCACCCCAGTCGGACAGGCCCTCCTACGAGCAGTACTTC
few	TRBV28	TRBJ2-7	NA	CASTRGFYEQYF	TGTGCCAGCACCCGGGGTTTCTACGAGCAGTACTTC
NA	TRBV20-1	TRBJ1-1	NA	CSARQTGEAFF	TGCAGTGCTAGACAGACTGGTGAAGCTTTCTTT
NA	TRBV20-1	TRBJ1-4	TRBD1	CSAPRTGTNEKLFF	TGCAGTGCTCCAAGGACAGGGACTAATGAAAAACTGTTTTTT
NA	TRBV9	TRBJ1-4	NA	CASSAGGTVEKLFF	TGTGCCAGCAGCGCGGGGGGAACTGTTGAAAAACTGTTTTTT
many	TRBV7-2	TRBJ1-2	NA	CASSLVAGTNYGYTF	TGTGCCAGCAGCTTAGTTGCCGGCACTAACTATGGCTACACCTTC
many	TRBV7-2	TRBJ2-7	NA	CASSHDPGSEQYF	TGTGCCAGCAGCCATGACCCGGGCTCCGAGCAGTACTTC
many	TRBV19	TRBJ2-7	TRBD1	CASSITGTALHREQYF	TGTGCCAGTAGTATCACCGGGACAGCTTTGCACCGGGAGCAGTACTTC
few	TRBV20-1	TRBJ2-2	NA	CSARHQETGNTGELFF	TGCAGTGCTAGGCACCAAGAGACAGGGAACACCGGGGAGCTGTTTTTT
many	TRBV5-5	TRBJ1-6	TRBD1	CASSQEDREALHF	TGTGCCAGCAGCCAGGAGGACAGGGAGGCCCTCCACTTT
few	TRBV25-1	TRBJ2-2	NA	CASSYKRPQINTGELFF	TGTGCCAGCAGCTATAAGCGCCCGCAAATAAACACCGGGGAGCTGTTTTTT
once	TRBV6-2/TRBV6-3	TRBJ1-2	NA	CASGKTNYGYTF	TGTGCCAGCGGGAAGACTAACTATGGCTACACCTTC
NA	TRBV4-3	TRBJ1-5	TRBD1	CASSQETGTGGYQPQHF	TGCGCCAGCAGCCAAGAAACCGGGACAGGGGGTTATCAGCCCCAGCATTTT
many	TRBV7-2	TRBJ2-6	TRBD2	CASSSGGLVGANVLTF	TGTGCCAGCAGCTCGGGGGGGCTCGTTGGGGCCAACGTCCTGACTTTC
few	TRBV27	TRBJ1-2	NA	CASSFSPGFNYGYTF	TGTGCCAGCAGTTTCTCCCCGGGATTTAACTATGGCTACACCTTC
NA	TRBV12-3/TRBV12-4	TRBJ1-1	NA	CASSLGTAGSEAFF	TGTGCCAGCAGTTTAGGGACAGCAGGTAGTGAAGCTTTCTTT
NA	TRBV20-1	TRBJ2-7	TRBD2	CSASGLARVGEQYF	TGCAGTGCTAGTGGACTAGCGAGAGTAGGTGAGCAGTACTTC
many	TRBV29-1	TRBJ1-2	NA	CSVVGRYGYTF	TGCAGCGTTGTGGGGAGGTATGGCTACACCTTC
many	TRBV5-5	TRBJ1-2	NA	CASTYGGENYGYTF	TGTGCCAGCACCTACGGGGGGGAAAACTATGGCTACACCTTC
many	TRBV20-1	TRBJ1-5	NA	CSARDHDRPNQPQHF	TGCAGTGCTAGAGATCACGACAGACCTAATCAGCCCCAGCATTTT
NA	TRBV15	TRBJ1-5	NA	CATSRVSGLAQHF	TGTGCCACCAGCAGAGTGTCAGGGCTAGCCCAGCATTTT
NA	TRBV11-2	TRBJ1-6	TRBD1	CASSTPGQGTNSPLHF	TGTGCCAGCAGCACGCCGGGACAGGGGACTAATTCACCCCTCCACTTT
many	TRBV12-3/TRBV12-4	TRBJ2-5	NA	CASSLFGQKETQYF	TGTGCCAGCAGTTTGTTCGGGCAGAAAGAGACCCAGTACTTC
many	TRBV10-3	TRBJ2-7	NA	CAISEFGESIYEQYF	TGTGCCATCAGTGAGTTTGGGGAGTCAATCTACGAGCAGTACTTC
NA	TRBV10-2	TRBJ2-5	TRBD1	CASSEPGGQGPKETQYF	TGCGCCAGCAGTGAGCCGGGAGGACAGGGGCCCAAGGAGACCCAGTACTTC
many	TRBV29-1	TRBJ1-1	NA	CSVEVTEAFF	TGCAGCGTTGAGGTGACCGAAGCTTTCTTT
few	TRBV18	TRBJ2-7	NA	CASSGSDVSEQYF	TGTGCCAGCTCAGGCAGCGACGTTTCCGAGCAGTACTTC
NA	TRBV28	TRBJ2-7	TRBD1	CASSGGQAATYEQYF	TGTGCCAGCAGTGGGGGACAGGCGGCAACCTACGAGCAGTACTTC
once	TRBV10-2	TRBJ2-7	NA	CASSAYTAYEQYF	TGCGCCAGCAGTGCCTATACGGCCTACGAGCAGTACTTC
many	TRBV29-1	TRBJ1-6	TRBD1	CSVGETGYSPLHF	TGCAGCGTTGGGGAGACAGGGTATTCACCCCTCCACTTT
NA	TRBV6-5	TRBJ2-7	TRBD2	CASSSTSGHTYEQYF	TGTGCCAGCAGTTCGACTAGCGGGCATACCTACGAGCAGTACTTC